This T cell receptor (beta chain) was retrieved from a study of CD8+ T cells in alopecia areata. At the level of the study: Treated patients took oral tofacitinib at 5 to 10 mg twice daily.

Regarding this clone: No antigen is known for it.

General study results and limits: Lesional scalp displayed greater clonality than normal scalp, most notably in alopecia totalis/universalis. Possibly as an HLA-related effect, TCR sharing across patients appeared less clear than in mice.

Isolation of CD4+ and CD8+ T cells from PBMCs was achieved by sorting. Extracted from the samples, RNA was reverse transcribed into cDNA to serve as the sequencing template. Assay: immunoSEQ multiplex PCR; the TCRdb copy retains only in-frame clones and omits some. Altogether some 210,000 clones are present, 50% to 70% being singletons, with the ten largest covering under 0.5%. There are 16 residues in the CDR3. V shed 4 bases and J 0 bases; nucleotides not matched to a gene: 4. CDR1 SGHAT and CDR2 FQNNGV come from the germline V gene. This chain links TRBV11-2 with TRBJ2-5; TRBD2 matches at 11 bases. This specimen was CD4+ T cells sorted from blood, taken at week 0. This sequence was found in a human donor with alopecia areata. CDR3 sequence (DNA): TGTGCCAGCAGCTCCTGGACTAGCGGGCACCAAGAGACCCAGTACTTC. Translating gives CASSSWTSGHQETQYF.